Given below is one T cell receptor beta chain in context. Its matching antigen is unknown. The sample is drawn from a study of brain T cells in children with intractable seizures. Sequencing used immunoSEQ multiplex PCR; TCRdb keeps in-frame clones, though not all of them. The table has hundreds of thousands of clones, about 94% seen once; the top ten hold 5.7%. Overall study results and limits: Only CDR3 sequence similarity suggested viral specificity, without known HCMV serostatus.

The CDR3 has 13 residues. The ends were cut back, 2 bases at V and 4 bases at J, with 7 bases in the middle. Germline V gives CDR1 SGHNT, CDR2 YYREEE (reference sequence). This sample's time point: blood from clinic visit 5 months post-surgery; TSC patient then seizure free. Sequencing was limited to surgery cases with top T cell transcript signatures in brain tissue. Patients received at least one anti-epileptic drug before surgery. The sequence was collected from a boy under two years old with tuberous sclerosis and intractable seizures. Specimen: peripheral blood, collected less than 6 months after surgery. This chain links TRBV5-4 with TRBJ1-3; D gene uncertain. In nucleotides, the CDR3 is TGTGCCAGCAGCTTTCCGGGGGGAAACACCATATATTTT. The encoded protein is CASSFPGGNTIYF. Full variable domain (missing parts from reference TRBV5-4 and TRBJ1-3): ETGVTQSPTHLIKTRGQQVTLRCSSQSGHNTVSWYQQALGQGPQFIFQYYREEENGRGNFPPRFSGLQFPNYSSELNVNALELDDSALYLCASSFPGGNTIYFGEGSWLTVV.